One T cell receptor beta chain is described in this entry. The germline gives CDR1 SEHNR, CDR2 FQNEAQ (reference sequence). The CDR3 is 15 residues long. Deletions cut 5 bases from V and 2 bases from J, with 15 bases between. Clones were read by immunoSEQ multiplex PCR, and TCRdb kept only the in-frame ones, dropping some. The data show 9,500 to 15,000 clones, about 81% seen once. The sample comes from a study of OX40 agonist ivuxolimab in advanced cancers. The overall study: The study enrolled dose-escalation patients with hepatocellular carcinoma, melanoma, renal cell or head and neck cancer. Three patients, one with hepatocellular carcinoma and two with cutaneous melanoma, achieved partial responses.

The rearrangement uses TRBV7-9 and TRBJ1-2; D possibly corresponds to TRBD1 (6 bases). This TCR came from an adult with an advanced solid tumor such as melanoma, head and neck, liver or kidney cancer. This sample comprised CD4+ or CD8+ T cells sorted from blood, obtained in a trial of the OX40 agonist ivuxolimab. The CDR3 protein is CASSRAEGENYGYTF. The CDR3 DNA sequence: TGTGCCAGCAGCCGGGCCGAGGGGGAAAACTATGGCTACACCTTC.